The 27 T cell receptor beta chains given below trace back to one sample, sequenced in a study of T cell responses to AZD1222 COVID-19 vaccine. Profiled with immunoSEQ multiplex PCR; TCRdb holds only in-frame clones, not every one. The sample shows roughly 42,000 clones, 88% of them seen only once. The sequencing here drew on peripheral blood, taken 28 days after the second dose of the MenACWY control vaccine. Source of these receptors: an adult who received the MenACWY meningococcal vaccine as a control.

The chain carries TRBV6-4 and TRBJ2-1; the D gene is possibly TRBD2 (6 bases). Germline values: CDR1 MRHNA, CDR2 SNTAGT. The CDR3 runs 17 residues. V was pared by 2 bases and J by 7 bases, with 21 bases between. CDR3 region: CASSDEFTGVKGNEQFF. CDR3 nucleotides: TGTGCCAGCAGTGACGAATTTACGGGAGTTAAAGGTAATGAGCAGTTCTTC.

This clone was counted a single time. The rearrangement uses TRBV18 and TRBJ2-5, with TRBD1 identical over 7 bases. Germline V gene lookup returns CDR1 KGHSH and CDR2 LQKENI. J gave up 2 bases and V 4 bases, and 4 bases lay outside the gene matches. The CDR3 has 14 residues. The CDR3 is CASSLNRGQETQYF. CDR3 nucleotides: TGTGCCAGCTCACTTAACAGGGGACAAGAGACCCAGTACTTC.

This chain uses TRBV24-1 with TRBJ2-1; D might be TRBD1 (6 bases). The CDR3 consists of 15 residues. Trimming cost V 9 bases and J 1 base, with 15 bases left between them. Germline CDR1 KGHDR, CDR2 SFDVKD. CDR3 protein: CATARAGESYNEQFF. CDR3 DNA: TGTGCCACCGCAAGGGCAGGGGAGTCCTACAATGAGCAGTTCTTC.

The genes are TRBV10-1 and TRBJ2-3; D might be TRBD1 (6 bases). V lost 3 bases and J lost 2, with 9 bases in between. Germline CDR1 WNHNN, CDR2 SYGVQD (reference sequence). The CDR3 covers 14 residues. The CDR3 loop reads CASSEGQTTDTQYF. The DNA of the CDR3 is TGCGCCAGCAGTGAAGGACAGACCACAGATACGCAGTATTTT.

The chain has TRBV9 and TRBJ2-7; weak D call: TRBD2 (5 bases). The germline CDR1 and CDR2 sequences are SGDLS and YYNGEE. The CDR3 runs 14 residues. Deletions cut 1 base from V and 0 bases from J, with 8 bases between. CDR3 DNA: TGTGCCAGCAGCGTAACGAGCGGCTCCTACGAGCAGTACTTC. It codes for CASSVTSGSYEQYF.

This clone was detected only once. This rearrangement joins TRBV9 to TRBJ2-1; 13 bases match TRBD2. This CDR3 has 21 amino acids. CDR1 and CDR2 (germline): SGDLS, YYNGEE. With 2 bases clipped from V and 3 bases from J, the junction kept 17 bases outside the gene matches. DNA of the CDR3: TGTGCCAGCAGCGTGGGCCTGACGCCCAGGACTAGCGGGGGATTCTACAATGAGCAGTTCTTC. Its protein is CASSVGLTPRTSGGFYNEQFF.

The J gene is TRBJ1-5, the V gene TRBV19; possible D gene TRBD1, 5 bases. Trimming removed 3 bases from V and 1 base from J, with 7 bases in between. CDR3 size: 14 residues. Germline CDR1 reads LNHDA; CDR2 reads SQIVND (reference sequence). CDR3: CASSMGGSNQPQHF. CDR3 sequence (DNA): TGTGCCAGTAGTATGGGGGGAAGCAATCAGCCCCAGCATTTT.

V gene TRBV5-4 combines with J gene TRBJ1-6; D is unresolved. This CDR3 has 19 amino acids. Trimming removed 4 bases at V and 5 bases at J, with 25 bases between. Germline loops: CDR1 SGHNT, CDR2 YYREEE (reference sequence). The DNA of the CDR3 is TGTGCCAGCAGCCAAATACCCACGAGAACCTTTCTCAATAATTCACCCCTCCACTTT. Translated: CASSQIPTRTFLNNSPLHF.

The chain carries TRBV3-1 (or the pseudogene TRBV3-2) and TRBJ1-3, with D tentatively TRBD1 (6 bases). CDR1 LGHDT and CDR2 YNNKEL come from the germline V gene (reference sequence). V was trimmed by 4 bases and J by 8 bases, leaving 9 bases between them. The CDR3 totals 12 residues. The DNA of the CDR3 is TGTGCCAGCAGCCGGGGGGCAGACACCATATATTTT. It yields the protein CASSRGADTIYF.

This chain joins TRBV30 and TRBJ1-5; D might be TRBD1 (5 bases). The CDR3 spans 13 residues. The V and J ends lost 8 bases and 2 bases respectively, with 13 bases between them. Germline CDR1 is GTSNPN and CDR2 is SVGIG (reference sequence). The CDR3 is CAQSRGRNQPQHF. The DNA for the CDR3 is TGTGCCCAATCCCGGGGCCGCAATCAGCCCCAGCATTTT.

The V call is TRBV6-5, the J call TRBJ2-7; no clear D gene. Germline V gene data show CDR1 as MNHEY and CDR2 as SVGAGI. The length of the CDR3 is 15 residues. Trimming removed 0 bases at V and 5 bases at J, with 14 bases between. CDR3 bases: TGTGCCAGCAGTTACTCGCGAACCCTCCTAGACGAGCAGTACTTC. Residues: CASSYSRTLLDEQYF.

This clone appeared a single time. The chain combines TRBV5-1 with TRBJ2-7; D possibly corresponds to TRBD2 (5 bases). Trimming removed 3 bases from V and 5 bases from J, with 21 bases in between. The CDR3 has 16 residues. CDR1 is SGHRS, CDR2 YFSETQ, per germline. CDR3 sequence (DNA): TGCGCCAGCAGCTCTACACTCCGAAGGGAGTCCCACGAGCAGTACTTC. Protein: CASSSTLRRESHEQYF.

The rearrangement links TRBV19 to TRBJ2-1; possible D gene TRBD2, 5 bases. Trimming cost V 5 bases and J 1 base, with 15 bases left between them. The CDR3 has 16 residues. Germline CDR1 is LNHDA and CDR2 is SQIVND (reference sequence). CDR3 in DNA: TGTGCCAGTAGTTCAAAGGGAGTAATTTCCTACAATGAGCAGTTCTTC. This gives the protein CASSSKGVISYNEQFF.

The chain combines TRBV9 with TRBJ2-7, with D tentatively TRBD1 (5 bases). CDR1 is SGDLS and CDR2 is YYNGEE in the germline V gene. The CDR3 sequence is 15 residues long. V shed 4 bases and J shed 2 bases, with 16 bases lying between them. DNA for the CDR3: TGTGCCAGCAGCCCGTTCGAGACAGTACCCTACGAGCAGTACTTC. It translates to CASSPFETVPYEQYF.

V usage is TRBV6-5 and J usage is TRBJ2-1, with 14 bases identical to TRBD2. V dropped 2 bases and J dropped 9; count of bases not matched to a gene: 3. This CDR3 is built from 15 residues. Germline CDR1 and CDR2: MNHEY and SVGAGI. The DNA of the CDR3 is TGTGCCAGCAGTTACGTCGGACTAGCGGGAGGTGAGCAGTTCTTC. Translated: CASSYVGLAGGEQFF.

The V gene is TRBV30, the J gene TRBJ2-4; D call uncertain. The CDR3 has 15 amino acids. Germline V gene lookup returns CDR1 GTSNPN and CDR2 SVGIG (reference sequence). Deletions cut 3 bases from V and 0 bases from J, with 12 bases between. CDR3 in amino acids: CAWSKERLAKNIQYF. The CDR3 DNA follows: TGTGCCTGGAGCAAGGAACGGCTAGCCAAAAACATTCAGTACTTC.

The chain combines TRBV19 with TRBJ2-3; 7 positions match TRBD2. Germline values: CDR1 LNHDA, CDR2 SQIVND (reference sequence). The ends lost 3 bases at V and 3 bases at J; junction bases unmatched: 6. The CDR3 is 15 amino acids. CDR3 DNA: TGTGCCAGTAGTATCTGGATTAGCGGGACAGATACGCAGTATTTT. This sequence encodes CASSIWISGTDTQYF.

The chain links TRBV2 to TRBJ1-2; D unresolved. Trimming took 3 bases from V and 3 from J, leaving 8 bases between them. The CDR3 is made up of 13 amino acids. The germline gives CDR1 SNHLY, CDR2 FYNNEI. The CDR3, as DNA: TGTGCCAGCAGTGAGACGGCAGACTATGGCTACACCTTC. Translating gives CASSETADYGYTF.

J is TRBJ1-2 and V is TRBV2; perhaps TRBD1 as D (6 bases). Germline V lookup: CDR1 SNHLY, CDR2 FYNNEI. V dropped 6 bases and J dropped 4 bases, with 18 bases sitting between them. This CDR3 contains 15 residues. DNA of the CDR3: TGTGCCAGCAGCTGGACAGCGGGGGGTTCCTATGGCTACACCTTC. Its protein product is CASSWTAGGSYGYTF.

The DNA for the CDR3 is TGCGCCAGCTGGAGGGGACAGGGGGCTATGCATTTT. Translation: CASWRGQGAMHF. This rearrangement joins TRBV10-1 to TRBJ1-5; TRBD1 matches at 12 bases. Germline V gene data show CDR1 as WNHNN and CDR2 as SYGVQD (reference sequence). V lost 8 bases, J lost 15 bases, and 8 bases stayed unmatched. This CDR3 contains 12 residues.

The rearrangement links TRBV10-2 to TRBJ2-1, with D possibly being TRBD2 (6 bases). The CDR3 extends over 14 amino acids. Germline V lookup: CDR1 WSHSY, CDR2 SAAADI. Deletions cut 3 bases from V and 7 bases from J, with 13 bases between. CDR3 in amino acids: CASSDRSGRNEQFF. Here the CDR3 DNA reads TGCGCCAGCAGTGATAGGTCAGGGAGGAATGAGCAGTTCTTC.

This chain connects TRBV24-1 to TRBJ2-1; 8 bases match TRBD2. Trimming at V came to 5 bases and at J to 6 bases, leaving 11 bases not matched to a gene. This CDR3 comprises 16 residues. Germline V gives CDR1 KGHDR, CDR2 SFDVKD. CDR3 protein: CATSVLGSGSRNEQFF. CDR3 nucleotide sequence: TGTGCCACCAGTGTTCTTGGGAGCGGGAGTCGCAATGAGCAGTTCTTC.

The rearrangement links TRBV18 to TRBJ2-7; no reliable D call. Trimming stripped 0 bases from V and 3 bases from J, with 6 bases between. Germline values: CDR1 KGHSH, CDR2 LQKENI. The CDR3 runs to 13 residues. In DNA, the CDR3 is TGTGCCAGCTCACCACCGGCCGTCTACGAGCAGTACTTC. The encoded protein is CASSPPAVYEQYF.

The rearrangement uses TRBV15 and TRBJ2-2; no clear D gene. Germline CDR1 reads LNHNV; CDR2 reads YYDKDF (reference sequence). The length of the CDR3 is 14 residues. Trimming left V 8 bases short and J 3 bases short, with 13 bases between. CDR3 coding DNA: TGTGCCACCTCCCGTGATTATGACACCGGGGAGCTGTTTTTT. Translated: CATSRDYDTGELFF.

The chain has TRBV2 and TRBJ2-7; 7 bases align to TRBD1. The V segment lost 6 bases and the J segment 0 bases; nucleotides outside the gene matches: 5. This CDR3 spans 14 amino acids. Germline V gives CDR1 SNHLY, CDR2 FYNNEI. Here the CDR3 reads CASRLQGPSYEQYF. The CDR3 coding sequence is TGTGCCAGCAGGTTACAGGGGCCCTCCTACGAGCAGTACTTC.

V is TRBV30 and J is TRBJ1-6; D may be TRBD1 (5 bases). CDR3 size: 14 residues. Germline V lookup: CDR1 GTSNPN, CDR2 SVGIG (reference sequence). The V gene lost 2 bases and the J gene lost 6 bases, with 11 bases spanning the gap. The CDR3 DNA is TGTGCCTGGAGTTGGCTGGGGGGTAATTCACCCCTCCACTTT. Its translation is CAWSWLGGNSPLHF.

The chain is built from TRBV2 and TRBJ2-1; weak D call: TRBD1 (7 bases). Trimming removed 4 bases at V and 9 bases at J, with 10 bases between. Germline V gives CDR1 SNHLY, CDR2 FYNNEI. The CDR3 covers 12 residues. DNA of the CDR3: TGTGCCAGCAGTGGACAGGGACTTGAGCAGTTCTTC. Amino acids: CASSGQGLEQFF. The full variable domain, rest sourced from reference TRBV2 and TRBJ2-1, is EPEVTQTPSHQVTQMGQEVILRCVPISNHLYFYWYRQILGQKVEFLVSFYNNEISEKSEIFDDQFSVERPDGSNFTLKIRSTKLEDSAMYFCASSGQGLEQFFGPGTRLTVL.